This is a list of T cell receptor beta chains from one sample in a study of T cells in Graves' hyperthyroidism and ophthalmopathy. TCRdb fed the multiplex PCR reads into MiXCR, producing one record per CDR3 protein. The sample has 300,000 to 350,000 distinct CDR3 sequences, around 18% seen once. What was sequenced was blood. The receptors come from a woman aged 40 to 50 with Graves' ophthalmopathy. CDR3s include the opening cysteine and the closing phenylalanine or tryptophan. D genes are given only for firm matches. Size is omitted from some rows. Given values are once, few, many or a class for expanded clones.

d_call: TRBD1; j_call: TRBJ1-5; clone_size: .; v_call: TRBV27; cdr3_nt: TGTGCCAGCAGACGAACAGGGGGTCAGCCCCAGCATTTT; cdr3_aa: CASRRTGGQPQHF
d_call: .; j_call: TRBJ1-1; clone_size: many; v_call: TRBV28; cdr3_nt: TGTGCCAACAGTTTATTGGGGGTCAGTAAAGCTTTCTTT; cdr3_aa: CANSLLGVSKAFF
d_call: .; j_call: TRBJ1-2; clone_size: many; v_call: TRBV25-1; cdr3_nt: TGTGCCAGCTCTGCGACGGGTTTGGGCTACACCTTC; cdr3_aa: CASSATGLGYTF
d_call: .; j_call: TRBJ2-5; clone_size: many; v_call: TRBV25-1; cdr3_nt: TGTGCCAGCAGTGATTGGGGGGTTGGAGAGACCCAGTACTTC; cdr3_aa: CASSDWGVGETQYF
d_call: .; j_call: TRBJ2-6; clone_size: many; v_call: TRBV28; cdr3_nt: TGTGCCAGCAGTTTATGGGTCCAAAGAGCTGGGGCCAACGTCCTGACTTTC; cdr3_aa: CASSLWVQRAGANVLTF
d_call: TRBD2; j_call: TRBJ2-2; clone_size: few; v_call: TRBV20-1; cdr3_nt: TGCAGTGCTAGGTCTCCTCCGGGACTAGCGGGAGCCCCCGGGGAGCTGTTTTTT; cdr3_aa: CSARSPPGLAGAPGELFF
d_call: .; j_call: TRBJ2-5; clone_size: once; v_call: TRBV10-2; cdr3_nt: TGCGCCAGCGGGCTAGCAGGAGACGAGACCCAGTACTTC; cdr3_aa: CASGLAGDETQYF
d_call: TRBD1; j_call: TRBJ1-1; clone_size: many; v_call: TRBV29-1; cdr3_nt: TGCAGCGTCCAAACAGGGGGAACTGAAGCTTTCTTT; cdr3_aa: CSVQTGGTEAFF
d_call: TRBD1; j_call: TRBJ2-4; clone_size: many; v_call: TRBV7-9; cdr3_nt: TGTGCCAGCAGCTTAGGATCCGGGACAGTAAACATTCAGTACTTC; cdr3_aa: CASSLGSGTVNIQYF
d_call: .; j_call: TRBJ1-3; clone_size: few; v_call: TRBV19; cdr3_nt: TGTGCCAGTGCATCTCCTTTTTTCGGAAACACCATATATTTT; cdr3_aa: CASASPFFGNTIYF
d_call: .; j_call: TRBJ2-1; clone_size: many; v_call: TRBV6-5; cdr3_nt: TGTGCCAGCAGTTCGACCGGGACAACCTACAATGAGCAGTTCTTC; cdr3_aa: CASSSTGTTYNEQFF
d_call: .; j_call: TRBJ2-7; clone_size: many; v_call: TRBV5-6; cdr3_nt: TGTGCCAGCAACGAGGACGGGACTTTCGAGCAGTACTTC; cdr3_aa: CASNEDGTFEQYF
d_call: TRBD1; j_call: TRBJ2-4; clone_size: many; v_call: TRBV20-1; cdr3_nt: TGCAGGGGGGACAGTCAAAACATTCAGTACTTC; cdr3_aa: CRGDSQNIQYF
d_call: TRBD1; j_call: TRBJ2-5; clone_size: many; v_call: TRBV6-5; cdr3_nt: TGTGCCAGCACCGGGACAGGGGCGCGGGAGACCCAGTACTTC; cdr3_aa: CASTGTGARETQYF
d_call: .; j_call: TRBJ2-7; clone_size: many; v_call: TRBV6-2/TRBV6-3; cdr3_nt: TGTGCCAGCAGCCAGGCCGGACGGACTACCTACGGGCAGTACTTC; cdr3_aa: CASSQAGRTTYGQYF
d_call: .; j_call: TRBJ1-2; clone_size: many; v_call: TRBV6-5; cdr3_nt: TGTGCCAGCAGTTCCTCGGGGGGTAGACTACCCTCCTATGGCTACACCTTC; cdr3_aa: CASSSSGGRLPSYGYTF
d_call: .; j_call: TRBJ1-2; clone_size: many; v_call: TRBV4-2; cdr3_nt: TGTGCCAGCAGCCAAGATCAAGGCCGGGAATATGGCTACACCTTC; cdr3_aa: CASSQDQGREYGYTF
d_call: TRBD1; j_call: TRBJ2-5; clone_size: many; v_call: TRBV20-1; cdr3_nt: TGCAGTGCTAGAGAAGAGGGACAGGGTCAGACCCAGTACTTC; cdr3_aa: CSAREEGQGQTQYF
d_call: .; j_call: TRBJ2-2; clone_size: many; v_call: TRBV6-1; cdr3_nt: TGTGCCAGCAGTCAGTACACCGGGGAGCTGTTTTTT; cdr3_aa: CASSQYTGELFF
d_call: TRBD1; j_call: TRBJ2-4; clone_size: many; v_call: TRBV20-1; cdr3_nt: TGCAGTGCTAGAGAGCAGGGGGCAAACATTCAGTACTTC; cdr3_aa: CSAREQGANIQYF
d_call: TRBD1; j_call: TRBJ2-2; clone_size: many; v_call: TRBV20-1; cdr3_nt: TGCAGTGCTAGCGGGAGGGGACAGGGGGCCACCGGGGAGCTGTTTTTT; cdr3_aa: CSASGRGQGATGELFF
d_call: .; j_call: TRBJ2-5; clone_size: many; v_call: TRBV4-1; cdr3_nt: TGCGCCAGCAGCCAAGACCGGTTAGGGATTGGGACCCAGTACTTC; cdr3_aa: CASSQDRLGIGTQYF
d_call: TRBD1; j_call: TRBJ1-5; clone_size: many; v_call: TRBV19; cdr3_nt: TGTGCCAGTAGTTTGACAGGGGAGGGTAATCAGCCCCAGCATTTT; cdr3_aa: CASSLTGEGNQPQHF
d_call: TRBD1; j_call: TRBJ1-2; clone_size: many; v_call: TRBV29-1; cdr3_nt: TGCAGCGTATATCCAGGACAGGGGTTTGGCTACACCTTC; cdr3_aa: CSVYPGQGFGYTF
d_call: .; j_call: TRBJ1-4; clone_size: many; v_call: TRBV12-3/TRBV12-4; cdr3_nt: TGTGCCAGCAGTTTCGGGGGACAAAGCGAAAAACTGTTTTTT; cdr3_aa: CASSFGGQSEKLFF
d_call: .; j_call: TRBJ2-2; clone_size: many; v_call: TRBV2; cdr3_nt: TGTGCCAGCAGATCCGGGTACGACACCGGGGAGCTGTTTTTT; cdr3_aa: CASRSGYDTGELFF
d_call: .; j_call: TRBJ2-7; clone_size: few; v_call: TRBV6-1; cdr3_nt: TGTGCCAGCAGCCAGGCGGGGGAGCAGTACTTC; cdr3_aa: CASSQAGEQYF
d_call: TRBD1; j_call: TRBJ2-2; clone_size: many; v_call: TRBV7-8; cdr3_nt: TGTGCCAGCAGCTTGACCCGACAGGGGCCCGGGGAGCTGTTTTTT; cdr3_aa: CASSLTRQGPGELFF
d_call: .; j_call: TRBJ1-5; clone_size: many; v_call: TRBV12-3/TRBV12-4; cdr3_nt: TGTGCCAGCAGTTTGGAGGGAACCCAGCCCCAGCATTTT; cdr3_aa: CASSLEGTQPQHF
d_call: TRBD2; j_call: TRBJ2-7; clone_size: many; v_call: TRBV2; cdr3_nt: TGTGCCAGCAAACCTTCGCGGGTTAGCGGGACAAACTCCTACGAGCAGTACTTC; cdr3_aa: CASKPSRVSGTNSYEQYF
d_call: .; j_call: TRBJ1-1; clone_size: few; v_call: TRBV12-3/TRBV12-4; cdr3_nt: TGTGCCAGCAGTTTGCCGAGGACTGAAGCTTTCTTT; cdr3_aa: CASSLPRTEAFF